This entry concerns a single T cell receptor (beta chain). This clone was recorded a few times. It has no known antigen specificity. Base qualities are not provided; no much larger clone lies one nucleotide away. The receptor library was made with the immunoSEQ multiplex PCR assay. This is the immuneACCESS table as TCRdb keeps it, with only in-frame sequences that have V and J called. A part of the clones is gone; compared with another copy, unresolved V genes explain less than half, and the rest is unexplained. This sample comprises hundreds of thousands of clones, around 87% of them detected only once. Of the sample, roughly 0.0089% is held by the ten largest clones. The record originates from a study of shared T cell receptors in the human thymus (dated by TCRdb to the early 2020s). At the level of the whole study: The study examined how self-reactive, shared T-cell receptor alpha chains are generated in the human thymus.

The CDR3 runs 14 amino acids, cysteine and phenylalanine included. Only the CDR3 portion is preserved as DNA: 42 bases, with reading frame beginning at the first base. V drops 2 bases and J drops 2 bases, leaving 10 bases in between. CDR1 SGHNT and CDR2 YYREEE were looked up in the germline V gene (reference sequence). In addition, the sample was reused for a study of human thymus T cells. The second study also describes: Donors were immunologically healthy infants undergoing open corrective cardiac surgery for congenital heart defects in Finland. Thymus tissue was collected as surgical resects that were removed during corrective cardiac surgery. Both the thymic and the peripheral blood repertoires appeared to show biased V and J gene segment usage. According to the related research, thymic TCR repertoires were highly overlapping among unrelated individuals. The study characterized TCR alpha and beta repertoires from roughly 8 infant thymus samples and a few related peripheral blood samples. The infant donors were 7 to 244 days old, and the cohort included over 5 males and two females. Thymocytes were mechanically released from the tissue and were stored as pellets of roughly 9-30 million cells at -70 degrees C. A QIAsymphony instrument was used to extract genomic DNA from frozen cell pellets. Using the immunoSEQ multiplex PCR assay, the TCRB and TCRAD loci were amplified from a standardized quantity of quality-controlled genomic DNA. The V(D)J region was spanned by amplicons of a length sufficient to cover the CDR3 and to identify V and J genes. The commercial immunoSEQ service was used to sequence amplicons on an Illumina platform. Primer bias and sequencing errors were corrected as previously described, and TCRAD and TCRB definitions were based on the IMGT database. immunoSEQ Analyzer 3.0 and VDJTools were used for repertoire analysis, which covered basic statistics, V/J segment usage, diversity estimates, rarefaction and pairwise overlap. To estimate diversity, the Chao1, ChaoE, Efron-Thisted, Shannon and inverse Simpson indices were applied, and diversity was also estimated on datasets down-sampled to the smallest sample. Repertoire overlap used strict matching of CDR3 nucleotide sequence, V gene and J gene, with Jaccard-based multidimensional scaling clustering. On average, thymus samples yielded around 810,000 unique TCRB clonotypes, whereas blood samples yielded around 84,000.

This sequence originates from a boy under two years old with a congenital heart defect. Donor details come from another sample of the same person, matched by shared clones. The source material was thymocytes. The chain employs TRBV5-4 and TRBJ1-2; too little of a D gene remains to name it. CDR3 protein: CASSFRGSNYGYTF. In nucleotides, the sequence is TGTGCCAGCAGCTTTCGCGGATCCAACTATGGCTACACCTTC.